One sample yielded the 25 T cell receptor beta chains listed below, sequenced in a study of early T cells in non-severe SARS-CoV-2 infection. MiXCR, applied by TCRdb to the 5' RACE reads, yields one record per CDR3 protein. The table includes about 50,000 distinct CDR3 sequences, 9.4% detected once. This specimen was whole blood, taken at baseline. These receptors all stem from an adult who was a healthcare worker with PCR-confirmed SARS-CoV-2 infection or an uninfected control (not recorded which).

This clonotype was counted between two and nine times. The chain joins TRBV29-1 to TRBJ2-1; 8 bases map to TRBD1. This CDR3 is built from 14 residues. Germline loops: CDR1 SQVTM, CDR2 ANQGSEA. J lost 7 bases, V lost 4 bases, and 9 bases had no gene match. CDR3 protein: CSVAPGQAANEQFF. The DNA for the CDR3 is TGCAGCGTTGCCCCGGGACAGGCAGCGAATGAGCAGTTCTTC.

This clonotype was recorded a few times. The chain has TRBV7-6 and TRBJ1-1, with D tentatively TRBD1 (5 bases). V was trimmed by 4 bases and J by 4 bases, leaving 13 bases between them. This CDR3 spans 14 amino acids. Germline CDR1 reads SGHVS; CDR2 reads FNYEAQ. CDR3 residues: CASSSGLDSTEAFF. CDR3 nucleotides: TGTGCCAGCAGCTCGGGACTAGACAGCACTGAAGCTTTCTTT.

This clonotype was detected many times. The rearrangement uses TRBV19 and TRBJ2-3; 8 nucleotides line up with TRBD2. This CDR3 has 14 residues. After removal of 5 bases from V and 3 bases from J, the junction contained 4 bases not matched to a gene. Germline values: CDR1 LNHDA, CDR2 SQIVND (reference sequence). CDR3 sequence: CASSPGTRTDTQYF. DNA of the CDR3: TGTGCCAGTAGTCCCGGGACTAGAACAGATACGCAGTATTTT.

This chain links TRBV28 with TRBJ2-7; 7 bases line up with TRBD2. Germline CDR1 and CDR2: MDHEN and SYDVKM. The ends lost 4 bases at V and 2 bases at J; junction bases unmatched: 5. The CDR3 extends over 14 amino acids. The CDR3 loop is CASSSLTSPYEQYF. The CDR3 DNA reads as TGTGCCAGCAGTTCCCTGACTAGCCCCTACGAGCAGTACTTC.

This clonotype has more than one count but fewer than ten. The DNA for the CDR3 is TGTGCCAGCAGTGGGAGACAGGGGAACTACGAGCAGTACTTC. It codes for CASSGRQGNYEQYF. This chain joins TRBV6-5 and TRBJ2-7; 8 bases are shared with TRBD1. There are 14 residues in the CDR3. Germline values: CDR1 MNHEY, CDR2 SVGAGI. The ends lost 5 bases at V and 3 bases at J; junction bases unmatched: 6.

This clonotype was counted at least ten times. This chain joins TRBV9 and TRBJ2-7; TRBD1 aligns across 8 bases. Per the germline V gene, CDR1 is SGDLS and CDR2 is YYNGEE. The CDR3 runs to 15 residues. V lost 3 bases to trimming and J lost 5 bases; unmatched junction nucleotides: 10. CDR3 sequence: CASSARQGRTDEQYF. CDR3 DNA sequence: TGTGCCAGCAGCGCGCGACAGGGGCGCACTGACGAGCAGTACTTC. Using reference TRBV9 and TRBJ2-7 for the parts outside the CDR3, the full variable domain is DSGVTQTPKHLITATGQRVTLRCSPRSGDLSVYWYQQSLDQGLQFLIQYYNGEERAKGNILERFSAQQFPDLHSELNLSSLELGDSALYFCASSARQGRTDEQYFGPGTRLTVT.

The chain recombines TRBV20-1 with TRBJ1-3; D is unclear. The V gene's germline CDR1 is DFQATT and CDR2 SNEGSKA (reference sequence). Trimming shortened V by 6 bases and J by 0 bases, and 6 bases separated the two germline ends. This CDR3 is built from 12 residues. The DNA of the CDR3 is TGCAGTGCCCGGGCCTCTGGAAACACCATATATTTT. Translation: CSARASGNTIYF.

This clonotype was detected many times. The V call is TRBV7-9, the J call TRBJ2-5; 13 bases fit TRBD2. CDR3 length: 15 residues. The germline gives CDR1 SEHNR, CDR2 FQNEAQ (reference sequence). V shed 3 bases and J 4 bases; nucleotides not matched to a gene: 2. Here the CDR3 reads CASSFGLAGVETQYF. CDR3 in DNA: TGTGCCAGCAGCTTTGGACTAGCGGGAGTAGAGACCCAGTACTTC.

V gene TRBV12-3 or TRBV12-4 combines with J gene TRBJ2-3; 7 bases agree with TRBD2. Trimming at V came to 7 bases and at J to 1 base, leaving 17 bases not matched to a gene. CDR3 size: 18 residues. CDR3 DNA: TGTGCCAGCAAAAGCTTTCGCAGGGAGGGTAGCGGCACAGATACGCAGTATTTT. It encodes CASKSFRREGSGTDTQYF.

The chain couples TRBV5-6 to TRBJ1-6; D is uncertain. The CDR3 is 13 amino acids. The germline V gene encodes CDR1 SGHDT and CDR2 YYEEEE. V lost 6 bases and J 6 bases, leaving 10 bases between the germline ends. The CDR3 DNA sequence: TGTGCCAGCACCTGGGGAGTTAATTCACCCCTCCACTTT. Translating gives CASTWGVNSPLHF.

This clonotype was seen a handful of times. The chain uses TRBV7-3 and TRBJ1-2; D is uncertain. This CDR3 is 13 amino acids long. Germline loops: CDR1 SGHTA, CDR2 FQGTGA. The V and J ends lost 5 bases and 3 bases respectively, with 10 bases between them. Written as DNA, the CDR3 is TGTGCCAGCAGCCGTACACCAGACTATGGCTACACCTTC. Its translation is CASSRTPDYGYTF. Full variable domain (outside the CDR3, taken from reference TRBV7-3 and TRBJ1-2): GAGVSQTPSNKVTEKGKYVELRCDPISGHTALYWYRQSLGQGPEFLIYFQGTGAADDSGLPNDRFFAVRPEGSVSTLKIQRTERGDSAVYLCASSRTPDYGYTFGSGTRLTVV.

This clonotype was picked up a small number of times. V and J are TRBV9 and TRBJ2-1; no firm D call. The germline CDR1 and CDR2 sequences are SGDLS and YYNGEE. The germline V and J ends were trimmed by 5 bases and 8 bases, with 8 bases remaining between them. The CDR3 is made up of 11 amino acids. CDR3 residues: CASSSKDEQFF. As DNA, the CDR3 is TGTGCCAGCAGTAGTAAGGATGAGCAGTTCTTC.

In this sample, this clonotype turned up once. J is TRBJ2-4 and V is TRBV19, with a tentative D call TRBD1 (6 bases). From germline, CDR1 is LNHDA and CDR2 SQIVND (reference sequence). The CDR3 spans 13 residues. V was trimmed by 5 bases and J by 4 bases, leaving 9 bases between them. For the CDR3, the DNA is TGTGCCAGTAGTCCCGGACAGAAAAACATTCAGTACTTC. Protein product: CASSPGQKNIQYF.

This clonotype was seen only a few times. The genes are TRBV20-1 and TRBJ2-7; 8 nucleotides agree with TRBD2. V shed 1 base, J shed 3 bases, and the junction held 8 bases outside the gene matches. The CDR3 is made up of 15 amino acids. Germline V gene data show CDR1 as DFQATT and CDR2 as SNEGSKA (reference sequence). CDR3 in amino acids: CSARAPAGGYYEQYF. As DNA, the CDR3 is TGCAGTGCTAGAGCCCCTGCGGGAGGTTACTACGAGCAGTACTTC.

The chain links TRBV28 to TRBJ2-5; 9 bases align to TRBD2. J gave up 4 bases and V 6 bases, and 12 bases lay outside the gene matches. Germline V gene data show CDR1 as MDHEN and CDR2 as SYDVKM. The CDR3 consists of 16 residues. The CDR3 sequence is CASSRPSSGGGETQYF. The CDR3 DNA is TGTGCCAGCAGCCGCCCAAGTAGCGGGGGCGGAGAGACCCAGTACTTC.

This clonotype was counted at least ten times. The V and J genes are TRBV7-9 and TRBJ1-2; D remains unclear. Germline CDR1 is SEHNR and CDR2 is FQNEAQ (reference sequence). V was clipped by 3 bases and J by 4 bases, with 9 bases between them. The CDR3 is 13 residues long. The CDR3 protein is CASSFENGYGYTF. DNA for the CDR3: TGTGCCAGCAGCTTCGAGAACGGCTATGGCTACACCTTC.

This clonotype was detected a few times. The chain joins TRBV3-1 to TRBJ2-2; D gene uncertain. In germline, CDR1 is LGHDT, CDR2 YNNKEL (reference sequence). V was cut by 4 bases and J by 8 bases, with 8 bases left in between. This CDR3 comprises 12 residues. DNA for the CDR3: TGTGCCAGCAGCCTTTTGGGAGGGGAGCTGTTTTTT. The encoded protein is CASSLLGGELFF.

In this sample, this clonotype turned up many times. The chain employs TRBV9 and TRBJ2-1; 12 positions agree with TRBD2. This CDR3 comprises 18 residues. Germline assignment: CDR1 SGDLS and CDR2 YYNGEE. V was pared by 4 bases and J by 2 bases, with 10 bases of the junction left unmatched. The CDR3 spells CASSHPASGGGTYNEQFF. The CDR3 region has the DNA TGTGCCAGCAGCCACCCCGCTAGCGGGGGGGGAACCTACAATGAGCAGTTCTTC.

This clonotype came up a few times. The genes are TRBV20-1 and TRBJ2-1; 7 positions agree with TRBD1. The germline V gene has CDR1 DFQATT and CDR2 SNEGSKA (reference sequence). J gave up 4 bases and V 6 bases, and 12 bases lay outside the gene matches. CDR3 length: 15 amino acids. CDR3 in amino acids: CSAPEGAAIYNEQFF. CDR3 bases: TGCAGTGCCCCCGAGGGGGCGGCCATTTACAATGAGCAGTTCTTC.

This clonotype was observed a few times. The chain is built from TRBV24-1 and TRBJ2-2; no clear D. CDR3 length: 12 residues. Per the germline V gene, CDR1 is KGHDR and CDR2 is SFDVKD. Trimming cost V 5 bases and J 4 bases, with 4 bases left between them. CDR3 DNA sequence: TGTGCCACCAGTGGGATCACCGGGGAGCTGTTTTTT. It translates to CATSGITGELFF.

This clonotype was counted a few times. The CDR3 DNA follows: TGTGCCAGTAGTCTTGACGGAGACTATGGCTACACCTTC. Protein product: CASSLDGDYGYTF. This rearrangement joins TRBV19 to TRBJ1-2; D is ambiguous. Trimming removed 5 bases at V and 3 bases at J, with 10 bases between. This CDR3 has 13 residues. The germline gives CDR1 LNHDA, CDR2 SQIVND (reference sequence).

V is TRBV27 and J is TRBJ2-7; 8 bases line up with TRBD1. V gave up 4 bases and J gave up 5 bases; unmatched junction bases: 7. Germline lookup yields CDR1 MNHEY and CDR2 SMNVEV (reference sequence). The CDR3 length is 14 residues. CDR3 nucleotides: TGTGCCAGCAGTTCGCCCCGGGACAGGCACGAGCAGTACTTC. It yields the protein CASSSPRDRHEQYF.

This chain connects TRBV20-1 to TRBJ1-2; the D is unclear. V gave up 1 base and J gave up 0 bases, with 9 bases separating them. The CDR3 is 14 amino acids. Germline lookup yields CDR1 DFQATT and CDR2 SNEGSKA (reference sequence). In DNA, the CDR3 is TGCAGTGCTAGAGGGACTCGGGCTAACTATGGCTACACCTTC. This sequence encodes CSARGTRANYGYTF.

Many counts were recorded for this clonotype. The gene calls are TRBV5-4 and TRBJ2-7, with D perhaps TRBD1 (5 bases). Trimming removed 1 base from V and 5 bases from J, with 13 bases in between. The CDR3 length is 14 residues. CDR1 and CDR2 from the germline V gene are SGHNT and YYREEE (reference sequence). Here the CDR3 DNA reads TGTGCCAGCAGCTTGAACCCAGGGTCCGACGAGCAGTACTTC. Its translation: CASSLNPGSDEQYF.

In the case of this clonotype: A clone one base away is much larger, so this may be a read error. The CDR3 loop reads CAWRPGRGTEAFF. CDR3 bases: TGTGCCTGGAGACCAGGGCGTGGGACTGAAGCTTTCTTT. This chain connects TRBV30 to TRBJ1-1; possibly TRBD1 for D (5 bases). The germline V gene has CDR1 GTSNPN and CDR2 SVGIG (reference sequence). The CDR3 length is 13 residues. V lost 3 bases and J 5 bases, leaving 13 bases between the germline ends.